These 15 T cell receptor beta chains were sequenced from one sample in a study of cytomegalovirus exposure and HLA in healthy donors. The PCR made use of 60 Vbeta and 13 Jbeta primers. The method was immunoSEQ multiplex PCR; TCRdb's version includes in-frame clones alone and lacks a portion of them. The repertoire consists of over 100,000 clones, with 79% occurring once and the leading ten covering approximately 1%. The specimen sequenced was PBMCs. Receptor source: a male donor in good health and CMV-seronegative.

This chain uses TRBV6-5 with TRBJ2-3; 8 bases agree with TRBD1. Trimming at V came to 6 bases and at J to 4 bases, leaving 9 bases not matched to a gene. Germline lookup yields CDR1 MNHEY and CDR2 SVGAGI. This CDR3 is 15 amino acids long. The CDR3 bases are TGTGCCAGCAGCACCCTCCGACAGGGGTCAGATACGCAGTATTTT. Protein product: CASSTLRQGSDTQYF.

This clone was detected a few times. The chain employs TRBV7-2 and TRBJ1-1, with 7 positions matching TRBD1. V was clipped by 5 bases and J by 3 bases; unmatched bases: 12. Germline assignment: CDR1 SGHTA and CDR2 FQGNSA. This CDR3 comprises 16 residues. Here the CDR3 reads CASSPDRLSWYTEAFF. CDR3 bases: TGTGCCAGCAGCCCGGACAGGTTGAGCTGGTACACTGAAGCTTTCTTT.

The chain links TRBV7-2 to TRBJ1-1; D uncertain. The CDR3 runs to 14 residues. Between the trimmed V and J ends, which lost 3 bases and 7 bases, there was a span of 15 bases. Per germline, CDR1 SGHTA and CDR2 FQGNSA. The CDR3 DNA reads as TGTGCCAGCAGCTTTCGGACTTCCCCCCGTGAAGCTTTCTTT. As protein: CASSFRTSPREAFF. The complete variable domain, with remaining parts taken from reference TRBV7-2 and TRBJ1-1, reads GAGVSQSPSNKVTEKGKDVELRCDPISGHTALYWYRQSLGQGLEFLIYFQGNSAPDKSGLPSDRFSAERTGGSVSTLTIQRTQQEDSAVYLCASSFRTSPREAFFGQGTRLTVV.

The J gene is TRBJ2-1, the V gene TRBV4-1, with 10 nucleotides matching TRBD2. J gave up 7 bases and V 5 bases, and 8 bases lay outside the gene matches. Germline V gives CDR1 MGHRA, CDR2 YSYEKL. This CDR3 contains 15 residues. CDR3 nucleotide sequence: TGCGCCAGCAGCTTCAAGACTAGCGGGCTTAATGAGCAGTTCTTC. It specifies CASSFKTSGLNEQFF.

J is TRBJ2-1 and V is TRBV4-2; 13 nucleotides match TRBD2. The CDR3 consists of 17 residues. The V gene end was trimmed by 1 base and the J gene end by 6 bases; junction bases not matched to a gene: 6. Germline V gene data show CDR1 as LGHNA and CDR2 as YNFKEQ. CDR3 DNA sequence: TGTGCCAGCAGCCAAGGAATAGGGACTAGCGGGGCCAATGAGCAGTTCTTC. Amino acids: CASSQGIGTSGANEQFF.

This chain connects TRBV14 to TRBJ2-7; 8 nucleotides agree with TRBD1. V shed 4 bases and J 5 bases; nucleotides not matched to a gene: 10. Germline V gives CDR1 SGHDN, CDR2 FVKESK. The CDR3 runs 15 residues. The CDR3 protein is CASSPPGRGHHEQYF. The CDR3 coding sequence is TGTGCCAGCAGCCCCCCCGGCAGGGGGCACCACGAGCAGTACTTC. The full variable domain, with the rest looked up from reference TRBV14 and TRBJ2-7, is EAGVTQFPSHSVIEKGQTVTLRCDPISGHDNLYWYRRVMGKEIKFLLHFVKESKQDESGMPNNRFLAERTGGTYSTLKVQPAELEDSGVYFCASSPPGRGHHEQYFGPGTRLTVT.

Written as DNA, the CDR3 is TGTGCCAGCAGCCCGCTCACGGATTCACCCCTCCACTTT. Translating gives CASSPLTDSPLHF. The chain recombines TRBV7-2 with TRBJ1-6, with D unclear. This CDR3 region has 13 residues. Germline assignment: CDR1 SGHTA and CDR2 FQGNSA. V was shortened by 5 bases and J by 8 bases, with 10 bases between the two germline ends.

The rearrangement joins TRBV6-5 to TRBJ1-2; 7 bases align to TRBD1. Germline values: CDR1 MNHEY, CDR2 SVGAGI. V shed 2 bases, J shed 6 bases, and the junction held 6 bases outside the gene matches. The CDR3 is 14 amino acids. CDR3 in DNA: TGTGCCAGCAGTTACCCGGACAGGTATCATGGCTACACCTTC. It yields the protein CASSYPDRYHGYTF.

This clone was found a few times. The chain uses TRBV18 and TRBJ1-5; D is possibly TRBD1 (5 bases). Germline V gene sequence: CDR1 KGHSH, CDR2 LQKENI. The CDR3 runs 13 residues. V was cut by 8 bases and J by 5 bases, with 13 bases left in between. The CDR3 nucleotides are TGTGCCAGCGCGGGGGGTGAGGATCAGCCCCAGCATTTT. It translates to CASAGGEDQPQHF.

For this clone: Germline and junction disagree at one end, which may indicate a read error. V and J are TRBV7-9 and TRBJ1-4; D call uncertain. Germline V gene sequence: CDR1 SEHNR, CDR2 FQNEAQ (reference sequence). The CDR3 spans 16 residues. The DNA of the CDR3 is TGTTCCAGCAGCCCCGAGGTAGGCGTCCGGTCCGGAAAACTGTTTTTT. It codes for CSSSPEVGVRSGKLFF.

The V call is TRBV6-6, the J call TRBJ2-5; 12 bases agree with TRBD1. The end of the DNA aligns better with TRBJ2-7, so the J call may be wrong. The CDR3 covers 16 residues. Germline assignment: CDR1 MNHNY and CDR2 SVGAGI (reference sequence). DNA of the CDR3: TGTGCCAGCAAAGGAGAGGGACAGGGGGCGGGCTACGAGCAGTACTTC. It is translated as CASKGEGQGAGYEQYF.

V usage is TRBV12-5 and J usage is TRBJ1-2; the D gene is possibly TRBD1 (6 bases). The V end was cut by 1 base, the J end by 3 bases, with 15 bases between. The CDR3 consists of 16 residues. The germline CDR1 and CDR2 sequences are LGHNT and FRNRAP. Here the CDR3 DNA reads TGTGCTAGTGGTTTGGGACAGGCGGCAGGAGACTATGGCTACACCTTC. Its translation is CASGLGQAAGDYGYTF.

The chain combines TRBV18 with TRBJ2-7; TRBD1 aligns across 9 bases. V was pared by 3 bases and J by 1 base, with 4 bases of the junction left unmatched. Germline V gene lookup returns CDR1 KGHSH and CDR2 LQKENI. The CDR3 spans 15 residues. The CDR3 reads CASSPSDRGSYEQYF. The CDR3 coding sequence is TGTGCCAGCTCACCTTCGGACAGGGGTTCCTACGAGCAGTACTTC.

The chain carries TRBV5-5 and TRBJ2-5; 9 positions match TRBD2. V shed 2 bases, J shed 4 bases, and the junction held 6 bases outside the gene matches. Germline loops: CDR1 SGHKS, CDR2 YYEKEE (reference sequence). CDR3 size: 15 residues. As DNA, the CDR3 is TGTGCCAGCAGCTTTATTAGCGGGGGCGGAGAGACCCAGTACTTC. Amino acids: CASSFISGGGETQYF.

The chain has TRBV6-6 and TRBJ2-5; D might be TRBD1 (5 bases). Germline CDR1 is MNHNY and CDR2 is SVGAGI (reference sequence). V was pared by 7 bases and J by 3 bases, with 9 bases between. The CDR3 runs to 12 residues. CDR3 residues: CASTPGKETQYF. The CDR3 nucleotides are TGTGCCAGCACGCCAGGGAAAGAGACCCAGTACTTC.